This is a list of T cell receptor beta chains from one sample in a study of shared clonotypes between healthy human individuals. Profiling relied on immunoSEQ multiplex PCR, and the TCRdb table lists in-frame clones only, not all of them. Of 2 million to 2.5 million clones listed, 80% to 95% are singletons. Sequenced: naive CD4+ T cells from PBMCs. These receptors all come from a man in his late teens or twenties in good health. Some clones in this sample may be carry-over from other donors' samples. The CDR3 runs from the conserved cysteine through the conserved F or W. The D gene is left open where the match is weak. Size tells how often a clone was seen (once, few, many) or the class of an expanded clone, and some rows leave it out.

TRBJ1-2 | . | TRBV7-2 | TRBD1 | TGTGCCAGCAGCTTTGGGGGACAGGGGAGTAACATTGACTATGGCTACACCTTC | CASSFGGQGSNIDYGYTF
TRBJ2-7 | . | TRBV7-2 | . | TGTGCCAGCAGCCCAGGGGCAGCCGAAGTTTACGAGCAGTACTTC | CASSPGAAEVYEQYF
TRBJ1-2 | . | TRBV20-1 | . | TGCAGTGCTTACCTGCGGGGCTACACCTTC | CSAYLRGYTF
TRBJ1-3 | . | TRBV6-1 | . | TGTGCCAGCAGTGAAAGTGGGAGTTCTGGAAACACCATATATTTT | CASSESGSSGNTIYF
TRBJ2-3 | . | TRBV7-9 | TRBD2 | TGTGCCAGCAGCTTTGGGTTAGCGGGAGCAGATACGCAGTATTTT | CASSFGLAGADTQYF
TRBJ1-5 | few | TRBV5-1 | . | TGCGCCAGCAGCTTGGGGCCCATTGGCAATCAGCCCCAGCATTTT | CASSLGPIGNQPQHF
TRBJ2-3 | . | TRBV11-2 | . | TGTGCCAGCAGCCCTTTTCCAGATACGCAGTATTTT | CASSPFPDTQYF
TRBJ2-2 | . | TRBV9 | . | TGTGCCAGCTCTAGACAGAACACCGGGGAGCTGTTTTTT | CASSRQNTGELFF
TRBJ2-3 | . | TRBV5-1 | . | TGCGCCAGCAGCCATACAGCTTCTAGCACAGATACGCAGTATTTT | CASSHTASSTDTQYF
TRBJ2-7 | . | TRBV15 | . | TGTGCCACCAGCAGTCCGAGGACTGGCGGGGGCGACGAGCAGTACTTC | CATSSPRTGGGDEQYF
TRBJ2-3 | . | TRBV10-1 | . | TGCGCCAGCAGTGAGCCTACCGGGGCGCAGTATTTT | CASSEPTGAQYF
TRBJ2-1 | . | TRBV28 | TRBD1 | TGTGCCAGCAGCGGGACAGCGTCCTACAATGAGCAGTTCTTC | CASSGTASYNEQFF
TRBJ2-5 | . | TRBV5-4 | . | TGTGCCAGCAGTTCACTAGGGAGTCGTCAAGAGACCCAGTACTTC | CASSSLGSRQETQYF
TRBJ2-5 | . | TRBV7-3 | TRBD2 | TGTGCCAGCAGCCCCTTAGCGGGAGGGCCTCAAGAGACCCAGTACTTC | CASSPLAGGPQETQYF
TRBJ2-7 | . | TRBV2 | . | TGTGCCAGCAGTGCGGGCGGGATAAGCTACGAGCAGTACTTC | CASSAGGISYEQYF
TRBJ2-1 | . | TRBV5-5 | . | TGTGCCAGCAGCTTGGCGCCGGGTTCCTACAATGAGCAGTTCTTC | CASSLAPGSYNEQFF
TRBJ1-5 | . | TRBV6-1 | TRBD1 | TGTGCCAGCAGTGTGGACAGGGCCAATCAGCCCCAGCATTTT | CASSVDRANQPQHF
TRBJ1-3 | . | TRBV7-9 | TRBD1 | TGTGCCACCCAGGCTGAACAGGGGGCAGGGGGAAACACCATATATTTT | CATQAEQGAGGNTIYF
TRBJ2-7 | . | TRBV6-1 | . | TGTGCCAGCTCCCGGGTACCATACGAGCAGTACTTC | CASSRVPYEQYF
TRBJ2-7 | . | TRBV4-1 | TRBD2 | TGCGCCAGCAGTCGCCTAGCGGGAGGGCCGTTTGAGCAGTACTTC | CASSRLAGGPFEQYF
TRBJ1-4 | . | TRBV28 | TRBD1 | TGTGCCAGCAGACCGACCGACAGGGTGCCTAATGAAAAACTGTTTTTT | CASRPTDRVPNEKLFF
TRBJ2-7 | . | TRBV5-1 | TRBD1 | TGCGCCAGCAGCGCGACAGGGGCGGGATACGAGCAGTACTTC | CASSATGAGYEQYF
TRBJ2-1 | . | TRBV7-3 | . | TGTGCCAGCAGCCTAGGGGCGGGTAGCTACAATGAGCAGTTCTTC | CASSLGAGSYNEQFF
TRBJ2-6 | once | TRBV18 | TRBD1 | TGTGCCAGCTCCCCGGGACAGGTATTCTCTGGGGCCAACGTCCTGACTTTC | CASSPGQVFSGANVLTF
TRBJ2-1 | . | TRBV15 | TRBD2 | TGTGCCACCAGCAGAGATTTCGGACTAGTCCAATCTAGCTCCTACAATGAGCAGTTCTTC | CATSRDFGLVQSSSYNEQFF
TRBJ1-2 | . | TRBV5-1 | TRBD1 | TGCGCCAGCAGCCAGGACAGGGGGGAGATCTATGGCTACACCTTC | CASSQDRGEIYGYTF
TRBJ2-3 | . | TRBV4-2 | . | TGTGCCAGCAGCCTTCGCCGAGAGGGGGGCACAGATACGCAGTATTTT | CASSLRREGGTDTQYF
TRBJ1-5 | few | TRBV2 | . | TGTGCCAGCAGTGAAGGTCAGGGTTGGCAGCCCCAGCATTTT | CASSEGQGWQPQHF
TRBJ1-3 | . | TRBV6-5 | . | TGTGCCAGCTCATCCCTTGGAAACACCATATATTTT | CASSSLGNTIYF
TRBJ2-7 | once | TRBV12-5 | . | TGTGCTAGTGCCCCACCGGGACCCAGGGACGAGCAGTACTTC | CASAPPGPRDEQYF
TRBJ2-3 | . | TRBV5-1 | . | TGCGCCAGCAGCTTGGAGGGGAAGAAAAGCACAGATACGCAGTATTTT | CASSLEGKKSTDTQYF
TRBJ2-3 | . | TRBV28 | . | TGTGCCAGCAGTTTACGTCTCCGGAGCCGCACAGATACGCAGTATTTT | CASSLRLRSRTDTQYF
TRBJ2-5 | . | TRBV5-1 | TRBD1 | TGCGCCAGCAGCTTCCAGGGGGCGGAAGAGACCCAGTACTTC | CASSFQGAEETQYF
TRBJ2-1 | . | TRBV7-3 | TRBD2 | TGTGCCAGCAGCGCCGGGACTAGCGCTAGCTCCTACAATGAGCAGTTCTTC | CASSAGTSASSYNEQFF
TRBJ1-2 | . | TRBV14 | . | TGTGCCAGCAGCCAAGGATTGGGAGGGGCTGGTGGCTACACCTTC | CASSQGLGGAGGYTF
TRBJ2-7 | . | TRBV5-1 | TRBD2 | TGCGCCAGCAGCTTGGTAACTAGCGGGGAGTACGAGCAGTACTTC | CASSLVTSGEYEQYF
TRBJ1-1 | . | TRBV30 | TRBD1 | TGTGCCGGACAGGGCACTGAAGCTTTCTTT | CAGQGTEAFF
TRBJ1-1 | . | TRBV18 | . | TGTGCCAGCTCACCTCCTGGACAGTCTCTGGCTTTCTTT | CASSPPGQSLAFF
TRBJ2-7 | . | TRBV7-2 | . | TGTGCCAGCAGCTCCCATCGGACTGGCGGCTCCTACGAGCAGTACTTC | CASSSHRTGGSYEQYF
TRBJ1-5 | . | TRBV28 | . | TGTGCCAGCAGTTTTTATGCAGGTCAATATAGCAATCAGCCCCAGCATTTT | CASSFYAGQYSNQPQHF
TRBJ1-2 | . | TRBV28 | TRBD1 | TGTGCCAGCAGTTCACGATCGGGACAGGGGGCGGGTGGCTACACCTTC | CASSSRSGQGAGGYTF
TRBJ1-4 | . | TRBV5-1 | TRBD1 | TGCGCCAGCAGCGCGGGGACAGCTAATGAAAAACTGTTTTTT | CASSAGTANEKLFF
TRBJ1-2 | few | TRBV19 | . | TGTGCCAGTAGTATACAGTTGGCCCGGCGAGGACTGTATGGCTACACCTTC | CASSIQLARRGLYGYTF
TRBJ2-1 | . | TRBV27 | . | TGTGCCAGCAGTTTCCGCGGACAGCCGACGAGGGGTATTGCTTACCATGAGCAGTTCTTC | CASSFRGQPTRGIAYHEQFF
TRBJ2-2 | . | TRBV5-1 | . | TGCGCCAGCAGGGCGCAGCAATCCCTCACCGGGGAGCTGTTTTTT | CASRAQQSLTGELFF
TRBJ2-3 | . | TRBV28 | . | TGTGCCAGCAGCTCGGGGACCGAGCACACGGGAAAATTTTATACGCAGTATTTT | CASSSGTEHTGKFYTQYF
TRBJ2-5 | . | TRBV6-5 | . | TGTGCCACCATGGGCATGAGGTCCAAAGAGACCCAGTACTTC | CATMGMRSKETQYF
TRBJ2-2 | . | TRBV28 | TRBD2 | TGTGCCAGCATGGTCGGGGGGACCGGGGAGCTGTTTTTT | CASMVGGTGELFF
TRBJ2-7 | . | TRBV6-6 | TRBD2 | TGTGCCAGCAGGGGTTTGGTAGCGGGAAACTATCTGGAGCAGTACTTC | CASRGLVAGNYLEQYF
TRBJ2-5 | once | TRBV6-5 | TRBD1 | TGTGCCAGCAGTTACTCAGGACAGGGTGGAGAGACCCAGTACTTC | CASSYSGQGGETQYF
TRBJ2-1 | . | TRBV4-3 | TRBD1 | TGCGCCAGCAGCCAGTGGGGACAGAACAATGAGCAGTTCTTC | CASSQWGQNNEQFF
TRBJ1-5 | . | TRBV30 | . | TGTGCCTGGAGTAGGGGGGTTAGCAATCAGCCCCAGCATTTT | CAWSRGVSNQPQHF